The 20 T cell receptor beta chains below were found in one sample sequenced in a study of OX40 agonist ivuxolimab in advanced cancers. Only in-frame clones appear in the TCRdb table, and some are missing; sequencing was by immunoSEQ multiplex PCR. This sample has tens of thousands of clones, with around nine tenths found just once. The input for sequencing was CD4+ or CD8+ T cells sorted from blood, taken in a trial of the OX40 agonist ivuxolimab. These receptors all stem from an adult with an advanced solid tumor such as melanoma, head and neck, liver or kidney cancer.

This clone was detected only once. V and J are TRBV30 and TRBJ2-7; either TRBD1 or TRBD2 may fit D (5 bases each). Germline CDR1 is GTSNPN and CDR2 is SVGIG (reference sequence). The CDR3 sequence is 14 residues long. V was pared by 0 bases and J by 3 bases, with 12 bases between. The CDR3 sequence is CAWSVWGSVYEQYF. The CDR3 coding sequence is TGTGCCTGGAGTGTGTGGGGGTCTGTCTACGAGCAGTACTTC.

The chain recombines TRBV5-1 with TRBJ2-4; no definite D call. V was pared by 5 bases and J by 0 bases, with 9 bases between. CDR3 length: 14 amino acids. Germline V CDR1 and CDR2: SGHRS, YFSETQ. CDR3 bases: TGCGCCAGCAGGGATGCAGTAGCCAAAAACATTCAGTACTTC. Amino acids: CASRDAVAKNIQYF. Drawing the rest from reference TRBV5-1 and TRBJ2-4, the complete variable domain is KAGVTQTPRYLIKTRGQQVTLSCSPISGHRSVSWYQQTPGQGLQFLFEYFSETQRNKGNFPGRFSGRQFSNSRSEMNVSTLELGDSALYLCASRDAVAKNIQYFGAGTRLSVL.

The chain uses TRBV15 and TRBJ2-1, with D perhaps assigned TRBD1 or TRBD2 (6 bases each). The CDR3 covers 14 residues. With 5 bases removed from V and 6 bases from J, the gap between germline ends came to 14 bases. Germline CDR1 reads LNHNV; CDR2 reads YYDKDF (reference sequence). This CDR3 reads CATSWGAVGNEQFF. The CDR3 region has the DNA TGTGCCACCAGCTGGGGGGCAGTGGGCAATGAGCAGTTCTTC.

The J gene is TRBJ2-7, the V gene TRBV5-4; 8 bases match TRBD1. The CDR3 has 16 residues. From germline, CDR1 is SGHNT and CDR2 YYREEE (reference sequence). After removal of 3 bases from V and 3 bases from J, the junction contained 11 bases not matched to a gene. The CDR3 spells CASSSVTGGSHYEQYF. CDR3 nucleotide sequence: TGTGCCAGCAGCTCAGTAACAGGGGGATCCCACTACGAGCAGTACTTC.

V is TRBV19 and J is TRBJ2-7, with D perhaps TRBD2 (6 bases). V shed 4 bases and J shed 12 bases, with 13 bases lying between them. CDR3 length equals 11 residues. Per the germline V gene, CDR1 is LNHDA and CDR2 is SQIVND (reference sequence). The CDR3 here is CASSKTGELYF. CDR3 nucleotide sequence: TGTGCCAGTAGTAAGACGGGAGAGTTGTACTTC.

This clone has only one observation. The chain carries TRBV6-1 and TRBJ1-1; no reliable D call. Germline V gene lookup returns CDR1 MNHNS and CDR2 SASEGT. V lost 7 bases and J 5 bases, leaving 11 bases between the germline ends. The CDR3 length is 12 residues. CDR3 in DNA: TGTGCCAGCATCCGGTGGGGAACTGAAGCTTTCTTT. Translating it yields CASIRWGTEAFF.

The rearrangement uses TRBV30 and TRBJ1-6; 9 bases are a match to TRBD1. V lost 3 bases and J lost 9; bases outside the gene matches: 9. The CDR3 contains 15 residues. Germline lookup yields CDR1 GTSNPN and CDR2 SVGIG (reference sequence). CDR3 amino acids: CAWRIGGQGSSPLHF. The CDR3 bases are TGTGCCTGGAGGATTGGGGGACAGGGAAGTTCACCCCTCCACTTT. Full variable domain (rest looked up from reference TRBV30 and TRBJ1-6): SQTIHQWPATLVQPVGSPLSLECTVEGTSNPNLYWYRQAAGRGLQLLFYSVGIGQISSEVPQNLSASRPQDRQFILSSKKLLLSDSGFYLCAWRIGGQGSSPLHFGNGTRLTVT.

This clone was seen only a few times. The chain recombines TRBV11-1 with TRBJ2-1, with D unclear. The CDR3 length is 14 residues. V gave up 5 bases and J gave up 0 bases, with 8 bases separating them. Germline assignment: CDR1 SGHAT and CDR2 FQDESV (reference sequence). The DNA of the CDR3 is TGTGCCAGCAGCGGCGAGACCTCCTACAATGAGCAGTTCTTC. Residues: CASSGETSYNEQFF.

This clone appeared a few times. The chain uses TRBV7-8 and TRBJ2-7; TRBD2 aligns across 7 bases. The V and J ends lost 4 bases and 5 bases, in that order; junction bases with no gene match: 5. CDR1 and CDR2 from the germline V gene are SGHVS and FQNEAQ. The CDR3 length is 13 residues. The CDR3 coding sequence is TGTGCCAGCAGCTCCTCGACTAGCAACGAGCAGTACTTC. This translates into CASSSSTSNEQYF.

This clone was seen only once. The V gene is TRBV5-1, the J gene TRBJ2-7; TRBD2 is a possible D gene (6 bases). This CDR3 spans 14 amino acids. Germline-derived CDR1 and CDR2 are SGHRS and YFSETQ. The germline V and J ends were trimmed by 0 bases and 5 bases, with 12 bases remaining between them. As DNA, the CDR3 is TGCGCCAGCAGCTTGGGAGTGGAGCGGGACGAGCAGTACTTC. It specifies CASSLGVERDEQYF.

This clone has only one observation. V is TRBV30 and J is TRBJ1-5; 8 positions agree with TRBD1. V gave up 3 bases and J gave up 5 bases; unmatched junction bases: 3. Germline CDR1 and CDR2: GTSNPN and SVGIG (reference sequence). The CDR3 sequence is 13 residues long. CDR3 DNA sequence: TGTGCCTGGAGCAGGGGACAGGATCAGCCCCAGCATTTT. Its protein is CAWSRGQDQPQHF.

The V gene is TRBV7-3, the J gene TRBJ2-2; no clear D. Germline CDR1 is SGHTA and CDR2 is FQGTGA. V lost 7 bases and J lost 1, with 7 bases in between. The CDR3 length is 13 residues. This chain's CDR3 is CASTKENTGELFF. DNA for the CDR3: TGTGCCAGCACCAAGGAGAACACCGGGGAGCTGTTTTTT.

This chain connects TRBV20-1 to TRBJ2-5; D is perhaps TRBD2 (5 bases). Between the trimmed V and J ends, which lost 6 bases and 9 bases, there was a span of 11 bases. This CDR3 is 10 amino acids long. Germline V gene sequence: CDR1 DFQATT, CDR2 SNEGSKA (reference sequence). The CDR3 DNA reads TGCAGTGCCGCCGCCGGGGCCCAGTACTTC. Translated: CSAAAGAQYF.

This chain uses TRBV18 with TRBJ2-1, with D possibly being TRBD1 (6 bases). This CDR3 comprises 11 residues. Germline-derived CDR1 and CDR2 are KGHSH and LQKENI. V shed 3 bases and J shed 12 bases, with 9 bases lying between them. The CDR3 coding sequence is TGTGCCAGCTCACCGGGACAAGGGCAGTTCTTC. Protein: CASSPGQGQFF.

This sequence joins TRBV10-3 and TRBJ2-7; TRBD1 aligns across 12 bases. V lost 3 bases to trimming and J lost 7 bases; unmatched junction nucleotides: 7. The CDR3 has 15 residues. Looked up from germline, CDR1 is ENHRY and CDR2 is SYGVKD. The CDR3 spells CAISDRDRGRKEQYF. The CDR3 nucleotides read TGTGCCATCAGTGACCGGGACAGGGGGCGAAAAGAGCAGTACTTC.

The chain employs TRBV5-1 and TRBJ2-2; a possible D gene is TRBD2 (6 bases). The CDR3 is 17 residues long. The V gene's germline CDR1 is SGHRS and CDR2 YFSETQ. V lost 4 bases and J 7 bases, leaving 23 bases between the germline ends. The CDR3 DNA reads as TGCGCCAGCAGCCCGGCCGGGGCGGGATTAGGTGTCGGGGAGCTGTTTTTT. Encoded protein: CASSPAGAGLGVGELFF.

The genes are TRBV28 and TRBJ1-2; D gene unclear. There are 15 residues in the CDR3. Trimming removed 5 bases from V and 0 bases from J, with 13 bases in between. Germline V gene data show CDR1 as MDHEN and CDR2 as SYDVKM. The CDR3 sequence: CASSTTQRSNYGYTF. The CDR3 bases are TGTGCCAGCAGTACAACCCAGAGATCTAACTATGGCTACACCTTC.

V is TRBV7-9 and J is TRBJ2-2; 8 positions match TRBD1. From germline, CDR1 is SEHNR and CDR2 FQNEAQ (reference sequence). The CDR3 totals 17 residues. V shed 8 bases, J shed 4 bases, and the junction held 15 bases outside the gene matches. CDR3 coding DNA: TGTGCCAGCCCTAAGGGGCAGGGGGCTATTGTCACCGGGGAGCTGTTTTTT. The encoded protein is CASPKGQGAIVTGELFF.

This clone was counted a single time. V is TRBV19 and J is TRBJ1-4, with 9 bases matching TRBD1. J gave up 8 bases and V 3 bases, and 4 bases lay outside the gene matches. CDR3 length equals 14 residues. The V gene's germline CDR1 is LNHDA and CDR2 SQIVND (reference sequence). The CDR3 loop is CASSMGQGTEKLFF. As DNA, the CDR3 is TGTGCCAGTAGTATGGGACAGGGTACGGAAAAACTGTTTTTT.

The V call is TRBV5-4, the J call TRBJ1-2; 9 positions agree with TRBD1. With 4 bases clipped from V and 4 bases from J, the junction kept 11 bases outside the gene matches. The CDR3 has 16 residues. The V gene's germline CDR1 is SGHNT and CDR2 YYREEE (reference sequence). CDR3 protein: CASSGAGQGPFYGYTF. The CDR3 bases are TGTGCCAGCAGCGGCGCAGGACAGGGGCCATTCTATGGCTACACCTTC.